The present entry profiles one TCR beta chain with its context. The antigen it binds to is not known. Base qualities are not at hand, and no much larger clone is one base apart. The data derive from a study of shared clonotypes between healthy human individuals (TCRdb year 2020). Describing the broader study: Three men and a couple of women, aged 18 to 49 years, made up the cohort. Each donor's leukapheresis produced roughly between roughly 0.85 and 10 billion PBMCs. For each donor, CD4 naive and CD4 memory were each given three plates, CD8 naive was given two plates, and CD8 memory was given one plate. To increase sequencing depth and limit assay-specific biases, TCR repertoire library preparation and sequencing were carried out by different laboratories using diverse techniques. The study deeply sequenced blood TCR repertoires of several healthy adults to estimate repertoire size and the extent of clonotype sharing between individuals.

The V end gives up 5 bases and the J end 8 bases, leaving 4 bases in the junction not matched to a gene. From the germline V gene, CDR1 is MDHEN and CDR2 is SYDVKM. From the cysteine up to the phenylalanine, the CDR3 has a length of 12 residues. Of the read, only the CDR3 DNA is kept; its 36 bases are in frame from base 1. On the study overall, not on this receptor specifically: Naive subsets generally had larger estimated clonotype richness than memory subsets. Sharing across a few donors was observed for about 5% of naive CD4, over 3% of naive CD8, over 2% of memory CD4, and about 0.39% of memory CD8 clonotypes. Higher generation probabilities were observed for clonotypes shared by all four sorted-subset donors than for non-shared clonotypes. Sampling was restricted to blood, and TCR repertoires in tissues likely differ from the TCR repertoires found in blood. Rarefaction of sorted-subset datasets indicated incomplete sequencing despite the large sequencing depth. Pairwise subsampling indicated that sequencing depth was expected to affect the degree of clonotype sharing among donors. The genetic and exposure-history diversity represented was limited by the small number of donors.

Healthy HIV-negative adults with no recently reported acute infections or vaccinations were included as donors. All donors were Caucasian adults living in Nashville, Tennessee, USA. CD4+ T cells were enriched by magnetic negative selection; naive cells were then positively selected on CD45RA, and the negative fraction formed the memory subset. After blood collection by leukapheresis, PBMCs were isolated using Ficoll-Histopaque density gradient centrifugation and then cryopreserved in the vapor phase of liquid nitrogen. Analytical flow cytometry was used to check the purity and quantity of every magnetically sorted T cell population. Genomic DNA was isolated from every sorted fraction and measured by UV absorbance on a Nanodrop 2000c. Using the deep immunoSEQ assay, TCR CDR3 regions were amplified from genomic DNA by multiplex PCR. Extracted genomic DNA from each cell subset was spread evenly across all wells of several immunoSEQ 96-well plates, with each plate serving as a replicate. For sorted subsets, each replicate PCR was loaded with approximately 190 ng genomic DNA, equivalent to roughly 30,000 T cell genomes. The purified libraries were quantified using a Qubit 3.0 fluorometer, sized with a Bioanalyzer 2100, and then quantified again using the KAPA Library Quantification kit. Every immunoSEQ 96-well plate was sequenced on a separate single-read 150-cycle Illumina NextSeq 550 flow cell. The published analysis was carried out like this. Because only junctional sequences without quality scores were contained in the immunoSEQ output, filtering matching that applied to full-length reads could not be performed. Sequences were annotated with PyIR, a Python wrapper for IgBLAST v1.9, and V/J genes and CDR3 were assigned using IMGT germline references. Reads were filtered out if the reads had weak V/J assignments (E-value above 1e-6), no CDR3, stop codons, out-of-frame junctions, or ambiguous translated residues. V3J clonotypes were defined as sequences sharing the same inferred V gene, J gene, and CDR3 amino acid sequence. The percentage overlap between two repertoires was calculated by dividing the number of shared unique clonotypes by the size of the smaller repertoire. Repertoire richness was assessed with RTK rarefaction, the Chao1 estimator, and Recon v2.1 estimates of unobserved clonotypes. For all TCRbeta clonotypes obtained by the gDNA method from a handful of donors, generation probabilities were computed with OLGA. As stored in TCRdb, this immuneACCESS dataset retains in-frame rearrangements with V and J assigned. A fraction of the clones does not appear; measured against another copy, unresolved V genes explain less than half of the discrepancy, and the remainder lacks a known reason. For V, J and clone size, that table is used; D and trimming come from the DNA. The sample has some 2,100,000 clones on record, approximately 96% of them singletons. The top ten clonotypes cover approximately 0.13% of the sample.

This TCR derives from a man aged 18 to 30 in good health. The sequencing input was naive CD4+ T cells sorted from blood. The cell subset or site label here, explained by the study, means: CD45RA+ positively selected. The rearrangement joined TRBV28 to TRBJ1-2, and 8 bases in between align with TRBD1. The bases are TGTGCCAGCAGTCAGACAGGGGTGGGCTACACCTTC. This codes for CASSQTGVGYTF.